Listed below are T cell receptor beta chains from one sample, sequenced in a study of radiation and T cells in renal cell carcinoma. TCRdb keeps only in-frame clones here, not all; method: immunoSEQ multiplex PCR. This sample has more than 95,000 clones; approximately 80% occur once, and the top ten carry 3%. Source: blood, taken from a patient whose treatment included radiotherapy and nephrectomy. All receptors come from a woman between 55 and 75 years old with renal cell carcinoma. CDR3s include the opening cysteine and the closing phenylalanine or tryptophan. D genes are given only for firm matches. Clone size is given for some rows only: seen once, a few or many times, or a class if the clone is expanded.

TGTGCCAGTAGTTCCGGGACAGGGACCGGGAATGAAGCTTTCTTT CASSSGTGTGNEAFF TRBJ1-1 TRBV19 TRBD1 .
TGTGCCAGCAGCTTAAGAGGGGCCACCGGCTCGACCCAGTACTTC CASSLRGATGSTQYF TRBJ2-5 TRBV7-3 . .
TGTGCCAGCAGTTTAACCGGGACATTCAAGGGCTACACCTTC CASSLTGTFKGYTF TRBJ1-2 TRBV27 . .
TGTGCCAGCAGTTTGTCTCTAGCGGGCGCCTACGAGCAGTACTTC CASSLSLAGAYEQYF TRBJ2-7 TRBV27 TRBD2 .
TGTGCCAGCAGCGTGGCGAACACTGAAGCTTTCTTT CASSVANTEAFF TRBJ1-1 TRBV9 . .
TGTGCCAGTAGCCCACAAGCAACTAATGAAAAACTGTTTTTT CASSPQATNEKLFF TRBJ1-4 TRBV19 . .
TGTGCCAGCAGTTTCCAGGGGGGGAGCACTGAAGCTTTCTTT CASSFQGGSTEAFF TRBJ1-1 TRBV6-5 TRBD1 .
TGTGCCAGCAGTCAAGGACTAGCGGGATCACCGGGGGAGCAGTTCTTC CASSQGLAGSPGEQFF TRBJ2-1 TRBV6-1 TRBD2 .
TGTGCCAGCAGTTACCCTGGGGGCTACACCTTC CASSYPGGYTF TRBJ1-2 TRBV6-1 . once
TGTGCCAGCTCACGGGCAGCGCAAGAGACCCAGTACTTC CASSRAAQETQYF TRBJ2-5 TRBV18 . .
TGTGCCAGCAGTATTTACAGGGCTAATCAGCCCCAGCATTTT CASSIYRANQPQHF TRBJ1-5 TRBV2 . .
TGTGCCAGCAGCTTTAGACAGGGGCATATGAGCTACACCTTC CASSFRQGHMSYTF TRBJ1-2 TRBV5-5 TRBD1 .
TGCGCCAGCAGCCAACCCACAGGGGGCGCGAGGCAAGGGACCCAGTACTTC CASSQPTGGARQGTQYF TRBJ2-5 TRBV4-1 TRBD1 once
TGTGCCACCGTGGACAGGGATAACACCATATATTTT CATVDRDNTIYF TRBJ1-3 TRBV28 TRBD1 .
TGCGCCAGCAGCTTGGTTGGACAGACAACTAATGAAAAACTGTTTTTT CASSLVGQTTNEKLFF TRBJ1-4 TRBV5-1 . .
TGTGCCAGCAGCCCCCTAGCGGGGGGGCGAGAGACCCAGTACTTC CASSPLAGGRETQYF TRBJ2-5 TRBV27 TRBD2 .
TGTGCCAGCAGCCCAGACAGGGACCGTAAGGGCCGGATTGGCACTGAAGCTTTCTTT CASSPDRDRKGRIGTEAFF TRBJ1-1 TRBV28 TRBD1 .
TGTGCCAGTAGGGCGGGACGGAGTTCTAACTATGGCTACACCTTC CASRAGRSSNYGYTF TRBJ1-2 TRBV19 . .
TGTGCCAGCAGTTTATCGTCGGGGTACGAGCAGTACTTC CASSLSSGYEQYF TRBJ2-7 TRBV27 . .
TGTGCCAGTAGTATCAGGGACACCGGGGAGCTGTTTTTT CASSIRDTGELFF TRBJ2-2 TRBV19 . .
TGTGCCAGCAGTTTGTCCAGGGGTGGAAACACCATATATTTT CASSLSRGGNTIYF TRBJ1-3 TRBV28 . .
TGTGCCAGCTCACCACCGGTGCGCAACTATGGCTACACCTTC CASSPPVRNYGYTF TRBJ1-2 TRBV18 . .
TGTGCCAGCAGTTTAATCACTCCCTTGAAAGCTGCAGATACGCAGTATTTT CASSLITPLKAADTQYF TRBJ2-3 TRBV28 . .
TGTGCCAGCAGCAACACAGGGGGCGCGCACACTGAAGCTTTCTTT CASSNTGGAHTEAFF TRBJ1-1 TRBV5-5 TRBD1 .
TGTGCCAGCACGGACCGGGACGAGCAGTACTTC CASTDRDEQYF TRBJ2-7 TRBV2 . .
TGTGCCAGCAGTCACAACAGTATTGCAACTAATGAAAAACTGTTTTTT CASSHNSIATNEKLFF TRBJ1-4 TRBV28 . .
TGTGCCAGCAGTGACTTATTCAGGGTTACCAACGTCCTGACTTTC CASSDLFRVTNVLTF TRBJ2-6 TRBV6-1 . .
TGTGCCTGGAGTGTAATGATGGATACGCAGTATTTT CAWSVMMDTQYF TRBJ2-3 TRBV30 . .
TGTGCCAGCAGCCAATTAGTACGGGATAGCAATCAGCCCCAGCATTTT CASSQLVRDSNQPQHF TRBJ1-5 TRBV16 . .
TGTGCCAGTAGCCCCCCCGGGCCCTACGAGCAGTACTTC CASSPPGPYEQYF TRBJ2-7 TRBV19 . .
TGTGCCACCCCGGACAGGGGGCAAGGCTACACCTTC CATPDRGQGYTF TRBJ1-2 TRBV6-5 TRBD1 .
TGTGCCAGCGTTTCGGACACCATATATTTT CASVSDTIYF TRBJ1-3 TRBV6-6 . .
TGTGCCAGCAGCTTCGGAGCAGCAACTAATGAAAAACTGTTTTTT CASSFGAATNEKLFF TRBJ1-4 TRBV7-2 . .
TGCGCCAGCAGCATCCAAGAGACCCAGTACTTC CASSIQETQYF TRBJ2-5 TRBV5-1 . .
TGTGCCAGCAGTTACTCGATGAGGCCCCGGGGTGAAAAACTGTTTTTT CASSYSMRPRGEKLFF TRBJ1-4 TRBV6-5 . .
TGCGCCAGCAGCTTCCAGGGGCTTACGAACACCGGGGAGCTGTTTTTT CASSFQGLTNTGELFF TRBJ2-2 TRBV5-4 . .
TGTGCCACCAGCAGAGAGGCCTTGGCTCATACGCAGTATTTT CATSREALAHTQYF TRBJ2-3 TRBV15 . .
TGTGCCAGCAGCCCCTTCGGACTAGCGGCGAACACCGGGGAGCTGTTTTTT CASSPFGLAANTGELFF TRBJ2-2 TRBV7-3 TRBD2 .
TGTGCCAGCAGTGGCGGAAGATTTGAAGCTTTCTTT CASSGGRFEAFF TRBJ1-1 TRBV6-1 . .
TGTGCCAGCAGTGATTCAACCCCCACAGATACGCAGTATTTT CASSDSTPTDTQYF TRBJ2-3 TRBV6-5 . .
TGTGCCAGTGAGGCCGACACCGGGGAGCTGTTTTTT CASEADTGELFF TRBJ2-2 TRBV19 . few
TGTGCCAGCAGTCCCGGGACAGGGAAGGAGCGACTTGAAAAACTGTTTTTT CASSPGTGKERLEKLFF TRBJ1-4 TRBV2 TRBD1 medium-sized
TGCAGTGCGACCGAAAATGAGCAGTTCTTC CSATENEQFF TRBJ2-1 TRBV20-1 . .
TGCGCCAGCAGCCGAGGCCCTCCTGTCGGCACAGATACGCAGTATTTT CASSRGPPVGTDTQYF TRBJ2-3 TRBV5-1 . .
TGTGCCAGTAGTGCCAAGGGGACGCAGTATTTT CASSAKGTQYF TRBJ2-3 TRBV19 . .
TGTGCCAGCAGCTCCGGGACAGGGTCGTTTAATGGTGAAAAACTGTTTTTT CASSSGTGSFNGEKLFF TRBJ1-4 TRBV7-9 TRBD1 .
TGTGCCAGCAGCGCCCGAGCCGGGACTAGCGGCTACAATGAGCAGTTCTTC CASSARAGTSGYNEQFF TRBJ2-1 TRBV9 TRBD2 .
TGTGCCAGCAGTTACTCGGGACAGCTCTACGAGCAGTACTTC CASSYSGQLYEQYF TRBJ2-7 TRBV6-5 TRBD1 .